This T cell receptor beta chain was sequenced during a study of blood T cell repertoires in COVID-19. As handled by the study authors: For nucleated cells, counts were estimated from reference gene primer amplification. The data were produced by immunoSEQ multiplex PCR, yet TCRdb's version contains in-frame clones alone and is incomplete. That table furnishes V, J and clone size, whereas the DNA furnished D and trimming. This table has roughly 100,000 clones, less than 95% appearing once. The germline V gene encodes CDR1 MNHNS and CDR2 SASEGT. CDR3 size: 14 residues. Trimming took off 2 bases at V and 4 bases at J, with 12 bases between the two ends.

Sequencing was performed on peripheral blood. The rearrangement links TRBV6-1 to TRBJ2-7, with D maybe TRBD2 (5 bases). The receptor was derived from a man aged 45-65 years with acute or convalescent COVID-19. The CDR3, as DNA: TGTGCCAGCAGTGAAATCGGCCGGACTTACGAGCAGTACTTC. This gives the protein CASSEIGRTYEQYF.